This T cell receptor (beta chain) is from a study of radiotherapy plus CTLA-4 blockade in lung cancer. As to this clone: This specimen includes other DNA sequences encoding the same CDR3.

Assay used: immunoSEQ multiplex PCR; TCRdb lists only in-frame clones, some missing. The sample yields 90,000 to 150,000 clones, 78% seen once. The sample here was peripheral blood, taken from a patient treated with radiotherapy plus ipilimumab. The origin of this receptor is a human donor with non-small cell lung cancer who had a partial response to radiotherapy plus ipilimumab.

CDR3 bases: TGTGCCAGTAGCCCTGACAGGGTGAACACTGAAGCTTTCTTT. This codes for CASSPDRVNTEAFF. J is TRBJ1-1 and V is TRBV19; 7 nucleotides match TRBD1. V shed 6 bases, J shed 0 bases, and the junction held 4 bases outside the gene matches. The germline CDR1 and CDR2 sequences are LNHDA and SQIVND (reference sequence). The CDR3 sequence is 14 residues long.